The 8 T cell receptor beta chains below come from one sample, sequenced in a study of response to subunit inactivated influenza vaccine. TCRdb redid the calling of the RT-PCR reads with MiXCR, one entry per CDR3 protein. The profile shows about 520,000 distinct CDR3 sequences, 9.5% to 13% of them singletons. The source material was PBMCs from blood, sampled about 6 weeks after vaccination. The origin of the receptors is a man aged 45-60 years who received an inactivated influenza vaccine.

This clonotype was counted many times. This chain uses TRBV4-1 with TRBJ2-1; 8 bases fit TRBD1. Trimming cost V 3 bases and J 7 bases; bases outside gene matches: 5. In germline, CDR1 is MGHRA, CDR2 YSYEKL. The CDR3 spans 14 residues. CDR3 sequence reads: CASSQTTGGNEQFF. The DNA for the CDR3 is TGCGCCAGCAGCCAGACCACAGGGGGTAATGAGCAGTTCTTC.

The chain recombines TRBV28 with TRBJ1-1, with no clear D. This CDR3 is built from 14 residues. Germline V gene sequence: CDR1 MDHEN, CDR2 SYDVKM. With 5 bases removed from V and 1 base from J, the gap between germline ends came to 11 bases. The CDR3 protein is CASSSTPQNTEAFF. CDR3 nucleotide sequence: TGTGCCAGCAGTAGTACACCTCAGAACACTGAAGCTTTCTTT.

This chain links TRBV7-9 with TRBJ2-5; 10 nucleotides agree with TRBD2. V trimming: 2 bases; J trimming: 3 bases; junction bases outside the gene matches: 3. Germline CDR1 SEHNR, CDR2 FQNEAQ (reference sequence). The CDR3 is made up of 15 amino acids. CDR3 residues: CASSLSLAGEETQYF. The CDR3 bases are TGTGCCAGCAGCTTAAGTCTAGCGGGGGAAGAGACCCAGTACTTC.

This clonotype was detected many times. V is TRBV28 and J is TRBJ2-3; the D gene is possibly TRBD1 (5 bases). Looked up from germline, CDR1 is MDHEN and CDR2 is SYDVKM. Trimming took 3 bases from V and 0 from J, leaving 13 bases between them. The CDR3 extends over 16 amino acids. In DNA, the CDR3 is TGTGCCAGCAGTTTCCTAACAGGCCTAAGCACAGATACGCAGTATTTT. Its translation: CASSFLTGLSTDTQYF.

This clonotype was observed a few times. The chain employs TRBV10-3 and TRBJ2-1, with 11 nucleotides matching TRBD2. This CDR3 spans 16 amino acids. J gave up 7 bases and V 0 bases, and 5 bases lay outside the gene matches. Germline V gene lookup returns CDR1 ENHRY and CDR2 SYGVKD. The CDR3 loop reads CAISESNSGGANEQFF. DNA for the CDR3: TGTGCCATCAGTGAGTCGAATAGCGGGGGGGCGAATGAGCAGTTCTTC.

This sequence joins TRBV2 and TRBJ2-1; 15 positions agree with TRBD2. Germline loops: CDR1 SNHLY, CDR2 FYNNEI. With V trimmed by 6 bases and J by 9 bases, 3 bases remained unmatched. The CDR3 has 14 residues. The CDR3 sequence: CASRGTSGRIEQFF. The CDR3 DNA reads TGTGCCAGCAGGGGGACTAGCGGGAGGATTGAGCAGTTCTTC.

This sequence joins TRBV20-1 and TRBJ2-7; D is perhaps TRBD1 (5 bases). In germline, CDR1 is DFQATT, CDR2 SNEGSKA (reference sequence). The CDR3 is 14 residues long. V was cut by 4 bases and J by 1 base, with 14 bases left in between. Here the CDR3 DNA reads TGCAGTGCTACCGGCCAAGGGGCATCCTACGAGCAGTACTTC. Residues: CSATGQGASYEQYF.

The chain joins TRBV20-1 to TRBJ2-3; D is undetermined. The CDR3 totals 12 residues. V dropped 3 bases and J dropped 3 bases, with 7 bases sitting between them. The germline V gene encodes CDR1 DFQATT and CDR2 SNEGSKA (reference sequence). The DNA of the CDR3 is TGCAGTGCTAGGATTGGGACAGATACGCAGTATTTT. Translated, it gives CSARIGTDTQYF.